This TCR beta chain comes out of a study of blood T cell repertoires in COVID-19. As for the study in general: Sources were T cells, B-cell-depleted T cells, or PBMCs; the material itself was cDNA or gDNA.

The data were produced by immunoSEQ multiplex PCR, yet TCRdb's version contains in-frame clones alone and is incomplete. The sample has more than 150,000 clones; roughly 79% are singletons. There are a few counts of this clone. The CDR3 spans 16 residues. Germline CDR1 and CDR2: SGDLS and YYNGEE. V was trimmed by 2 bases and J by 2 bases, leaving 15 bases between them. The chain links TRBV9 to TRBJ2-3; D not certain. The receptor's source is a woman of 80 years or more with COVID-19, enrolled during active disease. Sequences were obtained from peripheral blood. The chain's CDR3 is CASSVGLNPFTDTQYF. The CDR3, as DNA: TGTGCCAGCAGCGTTGGCCTTAACCCATTCACAGATACGCAGTATTTT.